Detailed here is one TCR beta chain. Its matching antigen is unknown. The data were taken from a study of shared clonotypes between healthy human individuals. Study-wide results and limits: Clonotype sharing among donors, it was expected, would be affected by sequencing depth.

TCRdb keeps only in-frame clones here, not all; method: immunoSEQ multiplex PCR. Here the sample spans around 2.1 million clones, under 97% being singletons. Memory CD4+ cells were the fraction left after CD45RA+ naive selection. The CDR3 has 16 residues. V gave up 0 bases and J gave up 6 bases; unmatched junction bases: 9. Germline lookup yields CDR1 SGDLS and CDR2 YYNGEE. The chain recombines TRBV9 with TRBJ2-3; 8 bases are shared with TRBD2. The specimen was naive CD4+ T cells sorted from blood. Subset specified: CD45RA+ positively selected. The receptor's source is a man between 18 and 35 years old in good health. In DNA form, the CDR3 reads TGTGCCAGCAGCGTAGGACCGGGAGGGCCAGGTGATACGCAGTATTTT. This encodes CASSVGPGGPGDTQYF. The entire variable domain, with the rest obtained from reference TRBV9 and TRBJ2-3, is as follows: DSGVTQTPKHLITATGQRVTLRCSPRSGDLSVYWYQQSLDQGLQFLIQYYNGEERAKGNILERFSAQQFPDLHSELNLSSLELGDSALYFCASSVGPGGPGDTQYFGPGTRLTVL.